Listed here are 20 T cell receptor beta chains from one sample, sequenced in a study of shared clonotypes between healthy human individuals. The method was immunoSEQ multiplex PCR; TCRdb's version includes in-frame clones alone and lacks a portion of them. This table holds 2 million to 3 million clones, roughly 93% found once. The source material was naive CD4+ T cells from PBMCs. Documented subset: CD45RA+ positively selected. The origin of the receptors is a man in his late teens or twenties in good health. Some clones in this sample may be carry-over from other donors' samples.

The V call is TRBV7-8, the J call TRBJ1-2, with no clear D. The CDR3 has 13 residues. Trimming removed 5 bases at V and 3 bases at J, with 10 bases between. Germline CDR1 and CDR2: SGHVS and FQNEAQ. The CDR3 loop is CASSPFRDYGYTF. CDR3 coding DNA: TGTGCCAGCAGCCCCTTCCGGGACTATGGCTACACCTTC.

In the case of this clone: The sample has other DNA sequences that encode this CDR3 too. J is TRBJ1-5 and V is TRBV4-3; D call uncertain. CDR3 length: 15 residues. Germline V gene lookup returns CDR1 LGHNA and CDR2 YSLEER. V lost 1 base to trimming and J lost 2 bases, with 9 bases between them. As DNA, the CDR3 is TGCGCCAGCAGCCAAGGTCTAAGGGGCAATCAGCCCCAGCATTTT. It yields the protein CASSQGLRGNQPQHF.

This sequence joins TRBV7-3 and TRBJ1-5; D not certain. The ends were cut back, 8 bases at V and 4 bases at J, with 12 bases in the middle. Germline loops: CDR1 SGHTA, CDR2 FQGTGA. This CDR3 comprises 13 residues. The CDR3 coding sequence is TGTGCCAGCGCTCCTTGGGGAAATCAGCCCCAGCATTTT. Protein product: CASAPWGNQPQHF.

This chain's CDR3 is CASSTGQGRNIQYF. CDR3 nucleotides: TGTGCCAGCAGTACCGGACAGGGTCGAAACATTCAGTACTTC. This chain uses TRBV6-5 with TRBJ2-4; 8 bases align to TRBD1. Germline loops: CDR1 MNHEY, CDR2 SVGAGI. The ends lost 5 bases at V and 6 bases at J; junction bases unmatched: 6. The CDR3 is 14 amino acids.

The chain employs TRBV4-1 and TRBJ2-1; D call uncertain. CDR3 length: 16 residues. Germline CDR1 is MGHRA and CDR2 is YSYEKL. The V and J ends lost 3 bases and 5 bases respectively, with 17 bases between them. DNA of the CDR3: TGCGCCAGCAGCCAGGGGAAATTAGTGGGTGACAATGAGCAGTTCTTC. Encoded protein: CASSQGKLVGDNEQFF.

V usage is TRBV6-5 and J usage is TRBJ2-7; D unclear. The CDR3 contains 14 residues. CDR1 is MNHEY, CDR2 SVGAGI, per germline. V lost 2 bases and J lost 1, with 9 bases in between. For the CDR3, the DNA is TGTGCCAGCAGTTACAGGGCGGATTCCTACGAGCAGTACTTC. Its protein is CASSYRADSYEQYF.

The CDR3 here is CASSQRAKSSGANVLTF. The CDR3 coding sequence is TGCGCCAGCAGCCAGCGGGCCAAAAGCTCTGGGGCCAACGTCCTGACTTTC. The V gene is TRBV5-1, the J gene TRBJ2-6, with a possible D match to TRBD2 (6 bases). The germline CDR1 and CDR2 sequences are SGHRS and YFSETQ. Trimming stripped 4 bases from V and 0 bases from J, with 14 bases between. This CDR3 has 17 residues.

The chain employs TRBV10-3 and TRBJ1-2; maybe TRBD1 (5 bases). There are 13 residues in the CDR3. Between the trimmed V and J ends, which lost 4 bases and 6 bases, there was a span of 12 bases. Per germline, CDR1 ENHRY and CDR2 SYGVKD. The CDR3 DNA reads TGTGCCATCAGTGGGGTGGGCAGGGATGGCTACACCTTC. Translated: CAISGVGRDGYTF.

The gene calls are TRBV4-3 and TRBJ2-3; 10 bases match TRBD2. The CDR3 has 19 residues. CDR1 and CDR2 (germline): LGHNA, YSLEER. V was clipped by 4 bases and J by 2 bases; unmatched bases: 15. The CDR3 protein is CASSRQNLAGVSHTDTQYF. CDR3 sequence (DNA): TGCGCCAGCAGCCGACAAAACCTAGCGGGAGTATCCCACACAGATACGCAGTATTTT.

Notes on this clone: Other DNA sequences in the same sample also yield this CDR3. J is TRBJ2-1 and V is TRBV5-1; D is perhaps TRBD2 (6 bases). Germline V lookup: CDR1 SGHRS, CDR2 YFSETQ. The CDR3 consists of 13 residues. V lost 4 bases to trimming and J lost 5 bases, with 10 bases between them. The CDR3 nucleotides are TGCGCCAGCAGCCCCGGACTAAACAATGAGCAGTTCTTC. This translates into CASSPGLNNEQFF.

The chain joins TRBV20-1 to TRBJ1-1, with D possibly being TRBD1 (5 bases). The CDR3 covers 11 residues. The germline CDR1 and CDR2 sequences are DFQATT and SNEGSKA (reference sequence). The germline V and J ends were trimmed by 3 bases and 11 bases, with 13 bases remaining between them. DNA of the CDR3: TGCAGTGCTAGGTTAGGGGTTAGGGCTTTCTTT. Protein: CSARLGVRAFF.

The chain uses TRBV5-1 and TRBJ2-1; the D call may be TRBD1 or TRBD2 (5 bases each). Trimming stripped 0 bases from V and 2 bases from J, with 12 bases between. CDR3 length: 16 amino acids. Germline V gene lookup returns CDR1 SGHRS and CDR2 YFSETQ. CDR3 sequence: CASSLAPPGPYNEQFF. CDR3 DNA sequence: TGCGCCAGCAGCTTGGCCCCTCCGGGACCCTACAATGAGCAGTTCTTC.

About this clone itself: The same CDR3 arises from other DNA sequences in this sample as well. The chain recombines TRBV5-1 with TRBJ1-2, with 7 bases fitting TRBD1. The CDR3 runs 14 residues. V was clipped by 0 bases and J by 7 bases; unmatched bases: 6. Germline loops: CDR1 SGHRS, CDR2 YFSETQ. In nucleotides, the CDR3 is TGCGCCAGCAGCTTGGCCGGCAGGGGGAGTGGCTACACCTTC. Residues: CASSLAGRGSGYTF. Full variable domain (rest looked up from reference TRBV5-1 and TRBJ1-2): KAGVTQTPRYLIKTRGQQVTLSCSPISGHRSVSWYQQTPGQGLQFLFEYFSETQRNKGNFPGRFSGRQFSNSRSEMNVSTLELGDSALYLCASSLAGRGSGYTFGSGTRLTVV.

The chain has TRBV5-1 and TRBJ2-7; D might be TRBD1 (6 bases). The germline V and J ends were trimmed by 8 bases and 4 bases, with 10 bases remaining between them. Looked up from germline, CDR1 is SGHRS and CDR2 is YFSETQ. CDR3 size: 11 residues. The DNA for the CDR3 is TGCGCCAGTAGTCAGGGGTACGAGCAGTACTTC. It yields the protein CASSQGYEQYF.

This clone was picked up a small number of times. This chain uses TRBV15 with TRBJ2-7; TRBD1 matches 10 bases. J lost 3 bases, V lost 1 base, and 3 bases had no gene match. Germline CDR1 LNHNV, CDR2 YYDKDF (reference sequence). CDR3 size: 15 residues. The CDR3 reads CATSRGGDRGYEQYF. The CDR3 DNA is TGTGCCACCAGCAGAGGGGGGGACAGGGGCTACGAGCAGTACTTC. Supplemented by reference TRBV15 and TRBJ2-7, the full variable domain reads DAMVIQNPRYQVTQFGKPVTLSCSQTLNHNVMYWYQQKSSQAPKLLFHYYDKDFNNEADTPDNFQSRRPNTSFCFLDIRSPGLGDTAMYLCATSRGGDRGYEQYFGPGTRLTVT.

This clone has only one observation. The gene calls are TRBV18 and TRBJ1-2; 7 bases line up with TRBD1. The germline V gene has CDR1 KGHSH and CDR2 LQKENI. With 3 bases clipped from V and 8 bases from J, the junction kept 9 bases outside the gene matches. The CDR3 length is 14 residues. CDR3 DNA sequence: TGTGCCAGCTCACCGGGGACAGACGAACGAGGCTACACCTTC. Its protein product is CASSPGTDERGYTF.

V usage is TRBV2 and J usage is TRBJ1-2; D perhaps matches TRBD1 (5 bases). Germline V gene sequence: CDR1 SNHLY, CDR2 FYNNEI. The V gene lost 3 bases and the J gene lost 2 bases, with 7 bases spanning the gap. This CDR3 spans 13 amino acids. The CDR3 nucleotides read TGTGCCAGCAGTGAGGGACGGAACTATGGCTACACCTTC. Residues: CASSEGRNYGYTF.

The chain combines TRBV29-1 with TRBJ2-7; possibly TRBD2 for D (6 bases). Germline values: CDR1 SQVTM, CDR2 ANQGSEA. Trimming removed 7 bases from V and 2 bases from J, with 12 bases in between. This CDR3 is 12 amino acids long. The CDR3 DNA is TGCAGCGGCGGGACGGACCCCTACGAGCAGTACTTC. Translating it yields CSGGTDPYEQYF.

This clone showed up just once. This rearrangement joins TRBV5-1 to TRBJ1-1; D not resolved. Germline-derived CDR1 and CDR2 are SGHRS and YFSETQ. Deletions cut 2 bases from V and 0 bases from J, with 14 bases between. This CDR3 is built from 16 residues. The CDR3 loop reads CASSFLNAGLNTEAFF. CDR3 nucleotide sequence: TGCGCCAGCAGCTTCCTTAACGCAGGACTGAACACTGAAGCTTTCTTT.

With regard to this clone: In the same sample, other DNA sequences code for this CDR3. The V gene is TRBV30, the J gene TRBJ2-3; 8 positions agree with TRBD2. Germline assignment: CDR1 GTSNPN and CDR2 SVGIG (reference sequence). The CDR3 extends over 13 amino acids. The ends lost 3 bases at V and 1 base at J; junction bases unmatched: 0. The CDR3 nucleotides are TGTGCCTGGAGGACTAGCGGCACAGATACGCAGTATTTT. It specifies CAWRTSGTDTQYF.